These T cell receptor beta chains were read from a single sample in a study of early stage breast cancer tumors. Some clones are missing from TCRdb's copy, which holds only in-frame ones; the method was immunoSEQ multiplex PCR. Counted here are around 60,000 clones, 70% to 80% occurring once; the ten biggest clones make up roughly 3.4%. The sample was blood. Every receptor here comes from a person in their thirties with breast cancer. Both conserved end residues are part of each CDR3. A D gene is named only where the DNA matches it firmly. Expanded clones get a size class; other rows say once, few or many, or leave the size out.

V	size	J	D	CDR3	DNA
TRBV5-4	NA	TRBJ1-2	NA	CASSGIPILNYGYTF	TGTGCCAGCAGCGGGATACCGATTCTAAACTATGGCTACACCTTC
TRBV2	few	TRBJ1-2	NA	CASRIIEGRGTF	TGTGCCAGCAGGATAATCGAGGGAAGAGGCACCTTC
TRBV5-5	NA	TRBJ2-7	TRBD1	CASSYDRAHEQYF	TGTGCCAGCAGTTATGACAGGGCCCACGAGCAGTACTTC
TRBV7-2	few	TRBJ2-7	TRBD2	CASSLASGRDEQYF	TGTGCCAGCAGCTTAGCTAGCGGGAGAGACGAGCAGTACTTC
TRBV18	NA	TRBJ1-1	NA	CASSPPVIPSEAFF	TGTGCCAGCTCACCACCTGTGATCCCATCTGAAGCTTTCTTT
TRBV7-9	few	TRBJ1-2	NA	CASSHRTVNYGYTF	TGTGCCAGCAGCCATCGGACAGTCAACTATGGCTACACCTTC
TRBV7-2	NA	TRBJ2-1	TRBD2	CASSLAGTSSYNEQFF	TGTGCCAGCAGCTTAGCCGGGACTAGCTCCTACAATGAGCAGTTCTTC
TRBV7-3	NA	TRBJ2-5	NA	CASSVLGQETQYF	TGTGCCAGCAGCGTCTTAGGCCAAGAGACCCAGTACTTC
TRBV7-9	once	TRBJ2-5	NA	CASTSLETQYF	TGTGCCAGCACCTCGTTAGAGACCCAGTACTTC
TRBV6-5	NA	TRBJ2-3	TRBD2	CASSYTGLAGSDTQYF	TGTGCCAGCAGTTACACAGGACTAGCGGGGTCAGATACGCAGTATTTT
TRBV30	once	TRBJ1-1	TRBD1	CAWTPYKGAQIEAFF	TGTGCCTGGACTCCGTATAAGGGGGCGCAAATTGAAGCTTTCTTT
TRBV13	few	TRBJ2-6	NA	CASSTRTSGANVLTF	TGTGCCAGCAGCACCCGGACATCTGGGGCCAACGTCCTGACTTTC
TRBV15	NA	TRBJ2-1	TRBD2	CATSRRTSGRGEQFF	TGTGCCACCAGCAGAAGGACTAGCGGGAGAGGTGAGCAGTTCTTC
TRBV28	NA	TRBJ2-1	TRBD1	CASSWATGSLNEQFF	TGTGCCAGCAGTTGGGCGACAGGGTCCCTCAATGAGCAGTTCTTC
TRBV5-1	NA	TRBJ2-4	TRBD1	CASTPGTEGDIQYF	TGCGCCAGCACCCCCGGGACAGAGGGGGACATTCAGTACTTC
TRBV30	NA	TRBJ2-5	NA	CAWIGSSRETQYF	TGTGCCTGGATCGGGAGTAGTAGGGAGACCCAGTACTTC
TRBV7-8	NA	TRBJ1-3	NA	CASSYRDRSSGNTIYF	TGTGCCAGCAGCTATCGAGACAGGAGCTCTGGAAACACCATATATTTT
TRBV9	NA	TRBJ2-7	NA	CASSVADNSYEQYF	TGTGCCAGCAGCGTAGCGGATAATTCCTACGAGCAGTACTTC
TRBV6-5	NA	TRBJ2-2	NA	CASSYSTYYTGELFF	TGTGCCAGCAGTTACTCGACCTACTACACCGGGGAGCTGTTTTTT